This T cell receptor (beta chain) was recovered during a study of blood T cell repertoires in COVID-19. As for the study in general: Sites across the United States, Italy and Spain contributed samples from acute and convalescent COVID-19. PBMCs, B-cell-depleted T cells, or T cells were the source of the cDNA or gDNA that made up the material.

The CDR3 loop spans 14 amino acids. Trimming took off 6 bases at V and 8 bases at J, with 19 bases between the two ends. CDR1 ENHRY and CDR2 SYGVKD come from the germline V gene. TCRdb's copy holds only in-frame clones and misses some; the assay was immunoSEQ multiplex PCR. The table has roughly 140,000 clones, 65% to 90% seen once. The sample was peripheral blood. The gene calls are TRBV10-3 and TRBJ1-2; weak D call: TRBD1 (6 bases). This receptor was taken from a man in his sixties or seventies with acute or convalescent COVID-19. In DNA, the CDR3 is TGTGCCATCAGCGAAACAGGGTACGGCGAAGGCTACACCTTC. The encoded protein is CAISETGYGEGYTF.